This T cell receptor (beta chain) emerged from a study of blood T cell repertoires in COVID-19. Trimming took 1 base from V and 13 from J; bases not matched to a gene: 4. CDR1 is LGHDT, CDR2 YNNKEL, per germline (reference sequence). The CDR3 loop spans 12 amino acids. Across under 25 US areas, participants ranged in age from about 18 to 90 years. Allocation to cohorts depended on clinical history reported by the participants. People in the exposed group encountered a COVID-19 case within 2 weeks before entering the study. In the authors' workflow: Amplified reference gene primers provided the basis for estimating nucleated cell counts. Produced via immunoSEQ multiplex PCR; TCRdb's table is partial and in-frame only. The V and J calls and clone size are taken from that table; D and trimming were inferred from the DNA. In the table there are approximately 310,000 clones, 85% of which are singletons.

This clone was seen a few times. The sample comprised PBMCs or T cells enriched from blood (not recorded which). The TCR comes from a young woman who had been exposed to COVID-19. J is TRBJ2-7 and V is TRBV3-1 (or the pseudogene TRBV3-2); TRBD2 matches 10 bases. In DNA form, the CDR3 reads TGTGCCAGCAGCCAAGGAACTAGCGGGACCTACTTC. It specifies CASSQGTSGTYF.